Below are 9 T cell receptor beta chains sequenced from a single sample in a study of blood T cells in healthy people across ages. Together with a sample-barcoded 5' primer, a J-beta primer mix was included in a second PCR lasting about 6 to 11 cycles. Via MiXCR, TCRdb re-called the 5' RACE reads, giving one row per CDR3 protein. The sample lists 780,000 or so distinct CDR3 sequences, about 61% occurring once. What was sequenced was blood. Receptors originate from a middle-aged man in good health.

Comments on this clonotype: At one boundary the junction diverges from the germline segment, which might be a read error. The CDR3 DNA reads as TGTGCCAGCCGCTTAGCTGGCGGGGGGGACTACGAGCAGTACTTC. As protein: CASRLAGGGDYEQYF. The chain couples TRBV7-2 to TRBJ2-5; 9 bases are a match to TRBD2. The J call may be incorrect, as the DNA end agrees better with TRBJ2-7. The CDR3 has 15 residues. The germline gives CDR1 SGHTA, CDR2 FQGNSA.

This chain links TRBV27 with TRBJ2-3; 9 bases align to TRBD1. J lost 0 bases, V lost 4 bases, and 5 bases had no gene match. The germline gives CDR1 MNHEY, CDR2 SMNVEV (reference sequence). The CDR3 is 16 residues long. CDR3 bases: TGTGCCAGCAGTTCCCCACAGGGGGCTAGCACAGATACGCAGTATTTT. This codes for CASSSPQGASTDTQYF.

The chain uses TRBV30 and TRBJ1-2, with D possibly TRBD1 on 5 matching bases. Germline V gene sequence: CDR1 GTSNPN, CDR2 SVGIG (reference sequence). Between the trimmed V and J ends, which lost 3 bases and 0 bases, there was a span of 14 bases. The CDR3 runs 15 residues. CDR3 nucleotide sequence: TGTGCCTGGAGCCTTCAGGTGACAGCTAACTATGGCTACACCTTC. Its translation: CAWSLQVTANYGYTF.

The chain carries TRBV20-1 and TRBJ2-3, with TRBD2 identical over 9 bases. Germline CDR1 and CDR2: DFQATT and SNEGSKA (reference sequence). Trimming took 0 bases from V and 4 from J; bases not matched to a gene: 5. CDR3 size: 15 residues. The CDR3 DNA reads TGCAGTGCTAGAGATGCGGGGGGGATCCCAGATACGCAGTATTTT. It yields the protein CSARDAGGIPDTQYF.

This CDR3 is CASSVMGASRGYTF. CDR3 in DNA: TGTGCCAGCAGCGTAATGGGGGCAAGTAGGGGCTACACCTTC. This chain links TRBV9 with TRBJ1-2; D is possibly TRBD1 (6 bases). Germline V gene sequence: CDR1 SGDLS, CDR2 YYNGEE. CDR3 length equals 14 residues. V was shortened by 1 base and J by 8 bases, with 15 bases between the two germline ends.

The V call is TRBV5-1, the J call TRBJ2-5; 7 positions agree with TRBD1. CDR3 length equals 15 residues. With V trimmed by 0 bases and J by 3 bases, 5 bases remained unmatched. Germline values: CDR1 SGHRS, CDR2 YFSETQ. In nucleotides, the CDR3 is TGCGCCAGCAGCTTGGGAAACAGGGGAGAAGAGACCCAGTACTTC. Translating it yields CASSLGNRGEETQYF.

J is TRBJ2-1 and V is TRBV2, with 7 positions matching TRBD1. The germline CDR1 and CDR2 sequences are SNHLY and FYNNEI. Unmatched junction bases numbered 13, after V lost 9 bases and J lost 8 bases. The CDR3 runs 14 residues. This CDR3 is CASPSRDSLHEQFF. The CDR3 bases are TGTGCCAGTCCGAGCCGGGACAGTCTCCATGAGCAGTTCTTC.

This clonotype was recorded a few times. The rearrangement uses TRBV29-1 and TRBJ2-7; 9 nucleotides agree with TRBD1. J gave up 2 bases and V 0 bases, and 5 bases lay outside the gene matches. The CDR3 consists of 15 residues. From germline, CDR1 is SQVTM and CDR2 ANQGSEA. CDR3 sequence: CSVEDKTGGPYEQYF. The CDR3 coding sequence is TGCAGCGTTGAAGATAAAACAGGGGGCCCCTACGAGCAGTACTTC.

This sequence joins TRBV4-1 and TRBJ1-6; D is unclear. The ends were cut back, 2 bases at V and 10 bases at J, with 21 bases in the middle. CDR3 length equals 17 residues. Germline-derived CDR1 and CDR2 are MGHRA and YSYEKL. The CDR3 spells CASSQTNMGFIGSPLHF. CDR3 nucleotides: TGCGCCAGCAGCCAAACTAATATGGGGTTTATAGGGTCACCCCTCCACTTT.